The clone carrying this T cell receptor (beta chain) was recorded many times. Its target is not known. The sample is drawn from a study of human T cells and chemical hapten exposure. Time point: patch test 3, about 24 weeks after DPC sensitization. Treatment specified: therapeutic diphenylcyclopropenone sensitization with weekly scalp DPC. Via MiXCR, TCRdb re-called the RACE reads, giving one row per CDR3 protein. Among about 92,000 distinct CDR3 sequences, about a tenth were seen once, and the ten largest hold 0.8% to 1.2%. Germline values: CDR1 MNHEY, CDR2 SVGEGT. V shed 6 bases, J shed 5 bases, and the junction held 8 bases outside the gene matches. The CDR3 length is 15 residues. Study-level points and caveats: Those TCRs sitting above 1 in 1000 frequency stayed the same with DPC sensitization.

The V gene is TRBV6-2 or TRBV6-3, the J gene TRBJ1-5; 9 nucleotides match TRBD1. The clonotype originates from a woman younger than 45 with alopecia areata. Some clones in this sample may be carry-over from other donors' samples. Sequencing was performed on whole blood, taken in connection with sensitization to the hapten diphenylcyclopropenone (DPC). This CDR3 is CASRDGTGFDQPQHF. As DNA, the CDR3 is TGTGCCAGCAGGGACGGGACAGGGTTTGATCAGCCCCAGCATTTT.